This passage covers 22 T cell receptor beta chains from one sample sequenced in a study of shared clonotypes between healthy human individuals. Libraries were prepared by immunoSEQ multiplex PCR; TCRdb keeps only in-frame clonotypes and omits some of them. In the table there are 2,500,000 or so clones, approximately 93% of which are singletons. The sample taken for sequencing was naive CD4+ T cells from PBMCs. The subset was: CD45RA+ positively selected. These receptors were collected from a man aged 18 to 30 in good health. Some clones in this sample may be carry-over from other donors' samples.

J is TRBJ1-1 and V is TRBV29-1; D is undetermined. Germline loops: CDR1 SQVTM, CDR2 ANQGSEA. The V end lost 4 bases, the J end lost 0 bases, and 12 bases lay between the germline ends. The CDR3 covers 14 residues. This CDR3 reads CSVAGRPMNTEAFF. The CDR3, as DNA: TGCAGCGTTGCCGGTCGCCCCATGAACACTGAAGCTTTCTTT.

CDR3 sequence (DNA): TGCAGCGCCGGGCCGTCGATCTTGGGACACGAGCAGTACTTC. Translated, it gives CSAGPSILGHEQYF. This chain uses TRBV29-1 with TRBJ2-7; D possibly matches TRBD1 or TRBD2 (5 bases each). V lost 7 bases and J lost 5, with 21 bases in between. CDR3 length: 14 amino acids. The germline CDR1 and CDR2 sequences are SQVTM and ANQGSEA.

This chain uses TRBV4-1 with TRBJ2-1; 7 bases align to TRBD1. Germline values: CDR1 MGHRA, CDR2 YSYEKL. The junction had 7 bases not matched to a gene; V was cut back by 1 base and J by 10 bases. This CDR3 has 14 amino acids. This CDR3 reads CASSQGQGYREQFF. In nucleotides, the CDR3 is TGCGCCAGCAGCCAAGGACAGGGCTATCGCGAGCAGTTCTTC.

For this clone: The sample holds other DNA sequences that translate to the same CDR3. The chain links TRBV18 to TRBJ2-5; D perhaps matches TRBD2 (6 bases). The CDR3 runs to 13 residues. Trimming removed 3 bases from V and 1 base from J, with 6 bases in between. Per the germline V gene, CDR1 is KGHSH and CDR2 is LQKENI. The CDR3 DNA is TGTGCCAGCTCACCGGGACTCCAAGAGACCCAGTACTTC. Translating it yields CASSPGLQETQYF.

The chain uses TRBV30 and TRBJ1-5; D perhaps matches TRBD1 (5 bases). The ends were cut back, 3 bases at V and 6 bases at J, with 21 bases in the middle. The CDR3 is made up of 16 amino acids. Germline assignment: CDR1 GTSNPN and CDR2 SVGIG (reference sequence). CDR3 protein: CAWSPPGRGKAQPQHF. CDR3 bases: TGTGCCTGGAGCCCACCGGGGCGGGGGAAGGCTCAGCCCCAGCATTTT.

This chain uses TRBV7-9 with TRBJ1-1; perhaps TRBD1 as D (5 bases). The CDR3 length is 15 residues. Trimming shortened V by 3 bases and J by 1 base, and 12 bases separated the two germline ends. The germline V gene has CDR1 SEHNR and CDR2 FQNEAQ (reference sequence). This CDR3 reads CASSLGGAGNTEAFF. The CDR3 nucleotides are TGTGCCAGCAGCTTGGGCGGGGCGGGGAACACTGAAGCTTTCTTT.

The chain couples TRBV4-3 to TRBJ2-5; D not resolved. This CDR3 has 15 amino acids. V lost 0 bases, J lost 2 bases, and 10 bases lay in between. The germline CDR1 and CDR2 sequences are LGHNA and YSLEER. As DNA, the CDR3 is TGCGCCAGCAGCCAAGAGTCAACGCTTCAAGAGACCCAGTACTTC. It codes for CASSQESTLQETQYF.

The V call is TRBV2, the J call TRBJ1-1; D perhaps matches TRBD1 (6 bases). Germline lookup yields CDR1 SNHLY and CDR2 FYNNEI. The V and J ends lost 4 bases and 1 base respectively, with 10 bases between them. CDR3 length equals 14 residues. CDR3 amino acids: CASSGYRENTEAFF. The CDR3 nucleotides are TGTGCCAGCAGTGGCTACAGGGAGAACACTGAAGCTTTCTTT.

DNA of the CDR3: TGTGCCAGCAGCCGGTGGGCGCCGAACACTGAAGCTTTCTTT. Its protein is CASSRWAPNTEAFF. The chain combines TRBV28 with TRBJ1-1; D is uncertain. CDR1 MDHEN and CDR2 SYDVKM come from the germline V gene. Deletions cut 6 bases from V and 1 base from J, with 12 bases between. The CDR3 has 14 amino acids.

This chain links TRBV28 with TRBJ1-5, with TRBD1 identical over 7 bases. The V gene's germline CDR1 is MDHEN and CDR2 SYDVKM. V trimming: 6 bases; J trimming: 0 bases; junction bases outside the gene matches: 5. This CDR3 has 15 residues. The CDR3 spells CASRDRAYSNQPQHF. In nucleotides, the CDR3 is TGTGCCAGCAGAGACAGGGCCTATAGCAATCAGCCCCAGCATTTT.

CDR3 in DNA: TGTGCCAGCAGTGACTCGAGGCCTCATTTAACCTACGAGCAGTACTTC. This codes for CASSDSRPHLTYEQYF. The chain uses TRBV6-4 and TRBJ2-7; D call uncertain. The germline V and J ends were trimmed by 0 bases and 2 bases, with 14 bases remaining between them. The CDR3 is 16 amino acids. CDR1 is MRHNA, CDR2 SNTAGT, per germline.

The chain uses TRBV15 and TRBJ2-5; 7 bases match TRBD2. V lost 6 bases and J lost 5; bases outside the gene matches: 9. The germline V gene has CDR1 LNHNV and CDR2 YYDKDF (reference sequence). CDR3 size: 14 residues. CDR3 sequence (DNA): TGTGCCACCAGATCGGCGGGAGCCCGCGAGACCCAGTACTTC. This encodes CATRSAGARETQYF.

The chain carries TRBV7-2 and TRBJ1-1, with TRBD1 identical over 10 bases. This CDR3 region has 17 residues. The J segment lost 0 bases and the V segment lost 1 base, leaving 5 bases of the junction unmatched. Germline V CDR1 and CDR2: SGHTA, FQGNSA. The chain's CDR3 is CASSLGGTGAMNTEAFF. CDR3 DNA sequence: TGTGCCAGCAGCTTAGGCGGGACAGGGGCCATGAACACTGAAGCTTTCTTT.

CDR3 amino acids: CASSQGGTDTQYF. In DNA, the CDR3 is TGTGCCAGCAGCCAGGGTGGCACAGATACGCAGTATTTT. The chain links TRBV7-9 to TRBJ2-3, with D tentatively TRBD1 (5 bases). Trimming took 5 bases from V and 1 from J, leaving 7 bases between them. Germline assignment: CDR1 SEHNR and CDR2 FQNEAQ (reference sequence). There are 13 residues in the CDR3.

This clone was seen just once. V usage is TRBV19 and J usage is TRBJ2-3, with 10 nucleotides matching TRBD2. The CDR3 sequence is 14 residues long. V lost 4 bases to trimming and J lost 4 bases; unmatched junction nucleotides: 2. CDR1 and CDR2 from the germline V gene are LNHDA and SQIVND (reference sequence). CDR3 nucleotides: TGTGCCAGTAGTACCGGGACTAGCGCAGATACGCAGTATTTT. Its translation is CASSTGTSADTQYF.

A note on this clone: Other DNA sequences of this sample code for an identical CDR3. This chain connects TRBV2 to TRBJ2-5; D is unresolved. Germline CDR1 SNHLY, CDR2 FYNNEI. The V and J ends lost 6 bases and 5 bases respectively, with 10 bases between them. This CDR3 contains 12 residues. CDR3 nucleotide sequence: TGTGCCAGCAGCGACCGCGCGGAGACCCAGTACTTC. Its protein is CASSDRAETQYF.

Worth noting for this clone: The same CDR3 is also encoded by other DNA sequences in this sample. The J gene is TRBJ2-1, the V gene TRBV7-2, with no clear D. In germline, CDR1 is SGHTA, CDR2 FQGNSA. The CDR3 runs to 15 residues. Trimming took off 1 base at V and 0 bases at J, with 7 bases between the two ends. CDR3 coding DNA: TGTGCCAGCAGCTTAGTAGGAGACTCCTACAATGAGCAGTTCTTC. Translated: CASSLVGDSYNEQFF.

The rearrangement uses TRBV13 and TRBJ2-7; maybe TRBD1 (5 bases). The CDR3 is 12 residues long. V shed 8 bases and J shed 4 bases, with 12 bases lying between them. Germline-derived CDR1 and CDR2 are PRHDT and FYEKMQ (reference sequence). CDR3 sequence reads: CASGRVGYEQYF. The CDR3 DNA reads as TGTGCCAGCGGCAGGGTGGGATACGAGCAGTACTTC. Complete variable domain (other parts from reference TRBV13 and TRBJ2-7): AAGVIQSPRHLIKEKRETATLKCYPIPRHDTVYWYQQGPGQDPQFLISFYEKMQSDKGSIPDRFSAQQFSDYHSELNMSSLELGDSALYFCASGRVGYEQYFGPGTRLTVT.

This chain connects TRBV6-1 to TRBJ2-1; 10 nucleotides agree with TRBD1. Trimming at V came to 7 bases and at J to 9 bases, leaving 6 bases not matched to a gene. The CDR3 contains 13 residues. Germline V lookup: CDR1 MNHNS, CDR2 SASEGT. The CDR3 spells CASTKGQGSEQFF. The CDR3 DNA sequence: TGTGCCAGCACCAAGGGACAGGGGAGTGAGCAGTTCTTC.

J is TRBJ2-1 and V is TRBV30; no clear D gene. Per germline, CDR1 GTSNPN and CDR2 SVGIG (reference sequence). This CDR3 spans 12 amino acids. The V end was cut by 5 bases, the J end by 5 bases, with 10 bases between. CDR3 sequence reads: CAWSRFDNEQFF. DNA for the CDR3: TGTGCCTGGTCTAGGTTCGACAATGAGCAGTTCTTC.

V and J are TRBV7-8 and TRBJ2-3; TRBD1 aligns across 8 bases. There are 18 residues in the CDR3. Germline V CDR1 and CDR2: SGHVS, FQNEAQ. The V and J ends lost 5 bases and 4 bases, in that order; junction bases with no gene match: 17. The CDR3, as DNA: TGTGCCAGCAGCCCAATGAGTGGGGTGTCAGGGGGCGCAGATACGCAGTATTTT. Its translation: CASSPMSGVSGGADTQYF.

This sequence joins TRBV7-9 and TRBJ1-3; D is unclear. From germline, CDR1 is SEHNR and CDR2 FQNEAQ (reference sequence). CDR3 length: 15 residues. V was shortened by 5 bases and J by 2 bases, with 13 bases between the two germline ends. CDR3 in amino acids: CASSDGPSTGNTIYF. CDR3 DNA sequence: TGTGCCAGCAGCGACGGCCCCTCTACTGGAAACACCATATATTTT.